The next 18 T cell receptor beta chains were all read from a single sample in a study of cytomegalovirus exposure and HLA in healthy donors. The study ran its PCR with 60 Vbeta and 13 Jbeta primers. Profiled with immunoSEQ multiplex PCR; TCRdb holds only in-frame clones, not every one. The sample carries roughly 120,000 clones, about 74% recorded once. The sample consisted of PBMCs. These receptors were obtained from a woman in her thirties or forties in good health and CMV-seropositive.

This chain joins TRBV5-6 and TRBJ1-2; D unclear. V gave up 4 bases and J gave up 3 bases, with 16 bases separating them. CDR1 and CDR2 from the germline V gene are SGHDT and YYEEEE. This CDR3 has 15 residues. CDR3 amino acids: CASSIARPLDYGYTF. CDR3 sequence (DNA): TGTGCCAGCAGCATAGCAAGGCCCCTTGACTATGGCTACACCTTC. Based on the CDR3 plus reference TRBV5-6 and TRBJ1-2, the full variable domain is DAGVTQSPTHLIKTRGQQVTLRCSPKSGHDTVSWYQQALGQGPQFIFQYYEEEERQRGNFPDRFSGHQFPNYSSELNVNALLLGDSALYLCASSIARPLDYGYTFGSGTRLTVV.

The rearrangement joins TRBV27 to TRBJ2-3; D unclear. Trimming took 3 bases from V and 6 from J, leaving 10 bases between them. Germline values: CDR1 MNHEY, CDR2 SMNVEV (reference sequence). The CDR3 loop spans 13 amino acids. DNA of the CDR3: TGTGCCAGCAGTTTTACTGTTAAGGATACGCAGTATTTT. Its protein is CASSFTVKDTQYF.

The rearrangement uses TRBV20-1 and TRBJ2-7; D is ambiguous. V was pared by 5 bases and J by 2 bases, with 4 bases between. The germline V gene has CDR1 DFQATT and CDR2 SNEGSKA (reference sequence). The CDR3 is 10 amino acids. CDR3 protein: CSAPAYEQYF. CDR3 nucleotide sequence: TGCAGTGCTCCCGCCTACGAGCAGTACTTC.

Here the CDR3 DNA reads TGCGCCAGCAGCTTAGCTACTAGCGGGAGCTTTCATGAGCAGTTCTTC. Its protein is CASSLATSGSFHEQFF. This chain joins TRBV5-1 and TRBJ2-1, with TRBD2 matching 11 bases. Looked up from germline, CDR1 is SGHRS and CDR2 is YFSETQ. J lost 8 bases, V lost 2 bases, and 9 bases had no gene match. The CDR3 is 16 amino acids. Complete variable domain (other parts from reference TRBV5-1 and TRBJ2-1): KAGVTQTPRYLIKTRGQQVTLSCSPISGHRSVSWYQQTPGQGLQFLFEYFSETQRNKGNFPGRFSGRQFSNSRSEMNVSTLELGDSALYLCASSLATSGSFHEQFFGPGTRLTVL.

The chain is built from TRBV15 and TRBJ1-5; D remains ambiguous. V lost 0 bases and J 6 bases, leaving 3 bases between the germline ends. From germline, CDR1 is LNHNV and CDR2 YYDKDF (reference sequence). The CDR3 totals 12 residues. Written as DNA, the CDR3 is TGTGCCACCAGCAGAGATCGTCAGCCCCAGCATTTT. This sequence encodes CATSRDRQPQHF.

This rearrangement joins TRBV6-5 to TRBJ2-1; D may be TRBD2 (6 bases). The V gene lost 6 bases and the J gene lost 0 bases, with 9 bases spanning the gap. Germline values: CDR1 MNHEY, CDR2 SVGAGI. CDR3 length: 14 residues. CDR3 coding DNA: TGTGCCAGCAGAGTCGGGGGCTCCTACAATGAGCAGTTCTTC. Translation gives CASRVGGSYNEQFF.

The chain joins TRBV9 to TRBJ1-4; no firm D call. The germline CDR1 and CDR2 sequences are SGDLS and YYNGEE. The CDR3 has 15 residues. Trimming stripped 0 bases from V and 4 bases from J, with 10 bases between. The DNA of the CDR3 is TGTGCCAGCAGCGTAGGCGGGTCGGATAATGAAAAACTGTTTTTT. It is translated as CASSVGGSDNEKLFF.

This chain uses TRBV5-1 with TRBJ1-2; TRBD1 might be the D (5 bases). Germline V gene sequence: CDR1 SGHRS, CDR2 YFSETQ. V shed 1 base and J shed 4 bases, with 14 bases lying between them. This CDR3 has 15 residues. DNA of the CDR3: TGCGCCAGCAGCTTGAGCAGCGGAGGGGTCTATGGCTACACCTTC. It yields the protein CASSLSSGGVYGYTF.

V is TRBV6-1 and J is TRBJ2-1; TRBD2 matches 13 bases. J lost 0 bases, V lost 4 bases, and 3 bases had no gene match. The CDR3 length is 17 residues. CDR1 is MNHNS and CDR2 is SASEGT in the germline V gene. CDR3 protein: CASSGLAGGRSYNEQFF. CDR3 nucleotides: TGTGCCAGCAGTGGACTAGCGGGGGGCCGCTCCTACAATGAGCAGTTCTTC.

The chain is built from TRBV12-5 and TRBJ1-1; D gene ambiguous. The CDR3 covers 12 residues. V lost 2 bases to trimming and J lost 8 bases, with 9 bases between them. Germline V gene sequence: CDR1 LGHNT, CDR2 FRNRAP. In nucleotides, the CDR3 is TGTGCTAGTGGTTTGTCTCGTCTGGAAGCTTTCTTT. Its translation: CASGLSRLEAFF.

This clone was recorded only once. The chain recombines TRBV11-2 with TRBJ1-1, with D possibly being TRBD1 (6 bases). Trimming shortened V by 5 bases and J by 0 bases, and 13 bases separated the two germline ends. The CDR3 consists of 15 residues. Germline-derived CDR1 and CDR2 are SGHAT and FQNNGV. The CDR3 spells CASSQDSYMNTEAFF. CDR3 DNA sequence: TGTGCCAGCAGCCAGGACAGCTACATGAACACTGAAGCTTTCTTT.

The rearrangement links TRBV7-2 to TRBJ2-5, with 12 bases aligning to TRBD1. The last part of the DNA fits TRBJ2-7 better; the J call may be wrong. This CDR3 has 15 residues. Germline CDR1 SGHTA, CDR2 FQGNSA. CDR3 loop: CASSLTGQGAYEQYF. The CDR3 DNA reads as TGTGCCAGCAGCTTAACGGGACAGGGGGCTTACGAGCAGTACTTC.

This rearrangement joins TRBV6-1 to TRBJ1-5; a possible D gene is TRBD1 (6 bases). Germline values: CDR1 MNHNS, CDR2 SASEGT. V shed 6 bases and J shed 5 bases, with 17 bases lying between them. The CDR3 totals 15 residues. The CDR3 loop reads CASSPRRGMDQPQHF. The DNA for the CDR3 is TGTGCCAGCAGCCCCCGAAGGGGGATGGATCAGCCCCAGCATTTT.

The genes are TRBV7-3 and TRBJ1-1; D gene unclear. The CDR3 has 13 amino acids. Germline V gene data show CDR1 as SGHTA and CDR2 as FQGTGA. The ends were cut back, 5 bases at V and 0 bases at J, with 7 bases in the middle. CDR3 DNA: TGTGCCAGCAGCCGGGAGGTGAACACTGAAGCTTTCTTT. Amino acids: CASSREVNTEAFF.

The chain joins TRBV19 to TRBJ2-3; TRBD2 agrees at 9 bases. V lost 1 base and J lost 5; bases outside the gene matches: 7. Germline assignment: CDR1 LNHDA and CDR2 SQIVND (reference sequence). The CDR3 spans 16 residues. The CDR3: CASSIAGGGAGDTQYF. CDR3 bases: TGTGCCAGTAGTATAGCGGGCGGGGGGGCCGGAGATACGCAGTATTTT.

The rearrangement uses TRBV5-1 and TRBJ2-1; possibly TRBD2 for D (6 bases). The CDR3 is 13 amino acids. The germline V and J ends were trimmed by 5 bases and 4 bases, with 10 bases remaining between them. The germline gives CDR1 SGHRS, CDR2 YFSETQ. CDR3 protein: CASSGAGYNEQFF. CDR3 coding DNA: TGCGCCAGCAGTGGTGCGGGGTACAATGAGCAGTTCTTC.

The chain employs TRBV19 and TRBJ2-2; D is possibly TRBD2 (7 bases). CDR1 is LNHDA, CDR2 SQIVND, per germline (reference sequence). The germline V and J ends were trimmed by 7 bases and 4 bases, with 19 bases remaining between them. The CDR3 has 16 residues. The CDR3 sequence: CASTPWVGGPTGELFF. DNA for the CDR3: TGTGCCAGTACCCCATGGGTGGGGGGGCCCACCGGGGAGCTGTTTTTT.

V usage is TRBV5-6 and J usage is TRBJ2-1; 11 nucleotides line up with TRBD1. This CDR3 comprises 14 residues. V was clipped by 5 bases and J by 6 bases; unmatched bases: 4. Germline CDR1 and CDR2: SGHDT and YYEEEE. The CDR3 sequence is CASRGQGGINEQFF. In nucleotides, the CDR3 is TGTGCCAGCAGGGGACAGGGGGGGATCAATGAGCAGTTCTTC.